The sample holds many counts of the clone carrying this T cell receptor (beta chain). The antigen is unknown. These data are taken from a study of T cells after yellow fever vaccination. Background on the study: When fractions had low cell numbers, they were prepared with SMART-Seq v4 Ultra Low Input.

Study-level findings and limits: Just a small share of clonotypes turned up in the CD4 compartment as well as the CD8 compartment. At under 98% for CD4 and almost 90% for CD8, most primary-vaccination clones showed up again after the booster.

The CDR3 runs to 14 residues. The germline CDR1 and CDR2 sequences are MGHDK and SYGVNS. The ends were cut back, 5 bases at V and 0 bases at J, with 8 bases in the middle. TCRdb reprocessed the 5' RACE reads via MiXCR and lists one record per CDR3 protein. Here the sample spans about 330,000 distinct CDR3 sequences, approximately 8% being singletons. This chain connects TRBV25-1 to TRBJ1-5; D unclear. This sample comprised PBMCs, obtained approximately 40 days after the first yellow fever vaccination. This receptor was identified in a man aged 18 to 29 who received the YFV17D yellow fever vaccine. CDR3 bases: TGTGCCAGCAGTCAGACGGATAGCAATCAGCCCCAGCATTTT. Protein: CASSQTDSNQPQHF. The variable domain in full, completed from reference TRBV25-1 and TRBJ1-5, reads EADIYQTPRYLVIGTGKKITLECSQTMGHDKMYWYQQDPGMELHLIHYSYGVNSTEKGDLSSESTVSRIRTEHFPLTLESARPSHTSQYLCASSQTDSNQPQHFGDGTRLSIL.